This TCR beta chain was retrieved from a study of shared clonotypes between healthy human individuals. In regard to this clone: The antigen remains unidentified.

Profiled with immunoSEQ multiplex PCR; TCRdb holds only in-frame clones, not every one. Seen here are about 2 million clones, just under 95% observed once, and the top ten hold more than 0.95%. Study conclusions and caveats: Several donors showed sharing of around 5% of naive CD4 clonotypes.

Positive CCR7 selection of CD45RO-negative cells yielded the naive CD8 cells, and terminally differentiated effector memory CD45RA+ cells were excluded. There were only Caucasian adults among the donors, and all lived in Nashville, Tennessee. The CDR3 covers 15 residues. Trimming took 7 bases from V and 8 from J, leaving 20 bases between them. Germline values: CDR1 MDHEN, CDR2 SYDVKM. This rearrangement joins TRBV28 to TRBJ1-4; D call uncertain. This receptor was obtained from a man aged 18 to 30 in good health. The material sequenced was naive CD8+ T cells sorted from blood. For the CDR3, the DNA is TGTGCCAGCAAAGGATGGCCTGGGGAGGGAGAAAAACTGTTTTTT. It codes for CASKGWPGEGEKLFF.